The rows below give T cell receptor beta chains drawn from one sample of a study of human T cells and chemical hapten exposure. TCRdb analysed the RACE reads with MiXCR anew, one entry per CDR3 protein. The table has some 350,000 distinct CDR3 sequences, around 7% seen once. The input for sequencing was whole blood, taken in connection with sensitization to the hapten diphenylcyclopropenone (DPC). These TCRs come from a woman between 18 and 29 years old with alopecia areata. Some clones in this sample may be carry-over from other donors' samples. The CDR3 runs from the conserved cysteine through the conserved F or W. The D gene is left open where the match is weak. Some rows have no size entry. The others give once, few or many, or a class for an expanded clone.

D: TRBD1
size: NA
J: TRBJ2-7
V: TRBV9
DNA: TGTGCCAGCAGCGTCGGGGACAGGGGCACCTACGAGCAGTACTTC
CDR3: CASSVGDRGTYEQYF

D: TRBD1
size: NA
J: TRBJ2-1
V: TRBV27
DNA: TGTGCCAGCAGTTTAGAAAGGGGGCCCTACAATGAGCAGTTCTTC
CDR3: CASSLERGPYNEQFF

D: TRBD1
size: few
J: TRBJ1-6
V: TRBV12-3/TRBV12-4
DNA: TGTGCCAGCAGGCCGGGACAGGGAGATTCACCCCTCCACTTT
CDR3: CASRPGQGDSPLHF

D: NA
size: few
J: TRBJ1-2
V: TRBV6-2/TRBV6-3
DNA: TGTGCCAGCAGTGGCTTGGTAACCGTGCAGTTTGGCTACACCTTC
CDR3: CASSGLVTVQFGYTF

D: TRBD2
size: NA
J: TRBJ2-3
V: TRBV9
DNA: TGTGCCAGCAGCTACGGCGGAGCGGGATCCTCCCCGCAGTATTTT
CDR3: CASSYGGAGSSPQYF

D: TRBD1
size: few
J: TRBJ1-2
V: TRBV28
DNA: TGTGCCAGCAGTCCCGGGACAGGGGTCCTCTATGGCTACACCTTC
CDR3: CASSPGTGVLYGYTF

D: NA
size: many
J: TRBJ1-2
V: TRBV6-4
DNA: TGTGCCAGCAGCTCCGAGACAGGTCCTGTTGGCTACACCTTC
CDR3: CASSSETGPVGYTF

D: NA
size: few
J: TRBJ2-7
V: TRBV6-6
DNA: TGTGCCAGCAGTTACTCACGAGGGGCCGGGCCCTCCTACGAGCAGTACTTC
CDR3: CASSYSRGAGPSYEQYF

D: NA
size: NA
J: TRBJ2-1
V: TRBV9
DNA: TGTGCCAGCAGCCCCCCGGGGGCCCTCGACAATGAGCAGTTCTTC
CDR3: CASSPPGALDNEQFF

D: NA
size: NA
J: TRBJ2-5
V: TRBV3-1
DNA: TGTGCCAGCAGCCAAGGGGGAAGTTGGTACGCCCAGTACTTC
CDR3: CASSQGGSWYAQYF

D: NA
size: many
J: TRBJ1-5
V: TRBV21-1
DNA: TGTGCCAGCAGCAAAGGACCGCTGGATTATAGCAATCAGCCCCAGCATTTT
CDR3: CASSKGPLDYSNQPQHF

D: TRBD1
size: NA
J: TRBJ1-2
V: TRBV6-1
DNA: TGTGCCAGCAGTGATCACGAGACAGGGCACTATGGCTACACCTTC
CDR3: CASSDHETGHYGYTF

D: NA
size: NA
J: TRBJ1-5
V: TRBV19
DNA: TGTGCCAGTAGTAAGGCGGGGGCCTCCAATCAGCCCCAGCATTTT
CDR3: CASSKAGASNQPQHF

D: TRBD2
size: many
J: TRBJ2-1
V: TRBV7-3
DNA: TGTGCCAGCAGCTTGGGGACTAGCGGGGGAAGAGATGAGCAGTTCTTC
CDR3: CASSLGTSGGRDEQFF

D: NA
size: NA
J: TRBJ2-3
V: TRBV5-1
DNA: TGCGCCAGCAGCTGGGACATCCGTGATACGCAGTATTTT
CDR3: CASSWDIRDTQYF

D: NA
size: few
J: TRBJ1-3
V: TRBV6-1
DNA: TGTGCCAGCAGGAGAGGGGCGAGCTCTGGAAACACCATATATTTT
CDR3: CASRRGASSGNTIYF

D: NA
size: NA
J: TRBJ1-2
V: TRBV3-1
DNA: TGTGCCAGCAGCCACGCCACGGGGGGCCCATTTCACTTC
CDR3: CASSHATGGPFHF

D: NA
size: many
J: TRBJ1-5
V: TRBV12-3/TRBV12-4
DNA: TGTGCCAGCAGTTTAGAAGCAGGGGGCAATCAGCCCCAGCATTTT
CDR3: CASSLEAGGNQPQHF

D: TRBD2
size: many
J: TRBJ2-5
V: TRBV24-1
DNA: TGTGCCACCAGTGAGGGTGGCGGGGGAGAGCAAGAGACCCAGTACTTC
CDR3: CATSEGGGGEQETQYF

D: TRBD1
size: NA
J: TRBJ2-3
V: TRBV29-1
DNA: TGCAGCGTTGAAGGCCAGGGGGGCACAGATACGCAGTATTTT
CDR3: CSVEGQGGTDTQYF

D: NA
size: few
J: TRBJ2-1
V: TRBV6-2/TRBV6-3
DNA: TGTGCCAGCACGGGGGTAACCTACAATGAGCAGTTCTTC
CDR3: CASTGVTYNEQFF

D: TRBD1
size: many
J: TRBJ1-2
V: TRBV4-3
DNA: TGCGCCAGCAGCCAGGGCTTAGACAGGGCCTATGGCTACACCTTC
CDR3: CASSQGLDRAYGYTF

D: NA
size: NA
J: TRBJ2-6
V: TRBV4-3
DNA: TGCGCCAGCAGCCAAGATTATGGTGGGGCCAACGTCCTGACTTTC
CDR3: CASSQDYGGANVLTF

D: TRBD1
size: NA
J: TRBJ1-2
V: TRBV20-1
DNA: TGCAGTGCTGGGACAGGGACTAACTATGGCTACACCTTC
CDR3: CSAGTGTNYGYTF

D: TRBD2
size: NA
J: TRBJ2-3
V: TRBV28
DNA: TGTGCCAGCAGTTTATCGTTTGGGACTAGCGTAAGCACAGATACGCAGTATTTT
CDR3: CASSLSFGTSVSTDTQYF

D: TRBD1
size: few
J: TRBJ2-5
V: TRBV7-2
DNA: TGTGCCAGCAGTTCACAGGGGAGAGAGACCCAGTACTTC
CDR3: CASSSQGRETQYF

D: NA
size: NA
J: TRBJ2-1
V: TRBV29-1
DNA: TGCAGCGTTGATTTAACGGGGGTGGCCAATGAGCAGTTCTTC
CDR3: CSVDLTGVANEQFF

D: NA
size: few
J: TRBJ1-6
V: TRBV27
DNA: TGTGCCAGCCGTTTCACCGGGAGAAATTCACCCCTCCACTTT
CDR3: CASRFTGRNSPLHF

D: NA
size: few
J: TRBJ2-2
V: TRBV7-9
DNA: TGTGCCAGCAGGGCGGGAAAGAACACCGGGGAGCTGTTTTTT
CDR3: CASRAGKNTGELFF

D: NA
size: NA
J: TRBJ1-3
V: TRBV18
DNA: TGTGCCAGCTCACCATACACGAGCTCTGGAAACACCATATATTTT
CDR3: CASSPYTSSGNTIYF

D: TRBD2
size: many
J: TRBJ2-4
V: TRBV6-5
DNA: TGTGCCAGCAGTTACTCGAGCGGGGGCGCGACCAAAAACATTCAGTACTTC
CDR3: CASSYSSGGATKNIQYF

D: NA
size: NA
J: TRBJ2-1
V: TRBV20-1
DNA: TGCAGTGCTATCATTCCCCCCAGGGGGGTGAACAATGAGCAGTTCTTC
CDR3: CSAIIPPRGVNNEQFF

D: TRBD2
size: NA
J: TRBJ2-5
V: TRBV5-1
DNA: TGCGCCAGCAGCTTGGAACGGGGGGGCCGGGTGACCCAGTACTTC
CDR3: CASSLERGGRVTQYF

D: NA
size: many
J: TRBJ2-3
V: TRBV7-7
DNA: TGTGCTAGCAGCTTAACCCATCAGGATACGCAGTATTTT
CDR3: CASSLTHQDTQYF

D: NA
size: NA
J: TRBJ2-5
V: TRBV5-1
DNA: TGCGCCAGCAGTCGAACAGGGGACTACCAAGAGACCCAGTACTTC
CDR3: CASSRTGDYQETQYF

D: TRBD2
size: many
J: TRBJ2-1
V: TRBV6-1
DNA: TGTGCCAGCAGTGGAGGCCTAGCGGGGACAAATGAGCAGTTCTTC
CDR3: CASSGGLAGTNEQFF

D: TRBD2
size: few
J: TRBJ2-7
V: TRBV7-9
DNA: TGTGCCAGCAGCTCTCCCAGGGACTATTCGCGGGGCGAGCAGTACTTC
CDR3: CASSSPRDYSRGEQYF

D: NA
size: NA
J: TRBJ2-6
V: TRBV20-1
DNA: TGCAGTGCTAGCACGTCCGGGGCCAACGTCCTGACTTTC
CDR3: CSASTSGANVLTF

D: NA
size: few
J: TRBJ2-7
V: TRBV27
DNA: TGTGCCAGCAGCCAGGGTACCTGGTACGAGCAGTACTTC
CDR3: CASSQGTWYEQYF

D: NA
size: NA
J: TRBJ1-5
V: TRBV27
DNA: TGTGCCAGCAGTTTAGTAGGGTTTGTCAATCAGCCCCAGCATTTT
CDR3: CASSLVGFVNQPQHF

D: TRBD2
size: NA
J: TRBJ2-3
V: TRBV12-3/TRBV12-4
DNA: TGTGCCAGCAGTTTATATTTGCGGGGGAGCACAGATACGCAGTATTTT
CDR3: CASSLYLRGSTDTQYF